The 11 T cell receptor beta chains below come from one sample, sequenced in a study of neoadjuvant nivolumab and ipilimumab in lung cancer (TCRdb year 2020). Read against the paper, the sample's time point label means: at surgical resection after neoadjuvant nivolumab +/- ipilimumab. Libraries came from the immunoSEQ multiplex PCR assay. Sourced from immuneACCESS, this table was stored by TCRdb with only in-frame sequences that have V and J called. A share of the clones is absent; for the studies checked, an unresolved V gene accounts for under half, and the remainder has no known explanation. In this sample the table shows some 25,000 clones, 75% to 85% of which occur a single time. The ten largest clones take up over 8% of the sample. Specimen: tumor tissue, collected after neoadjuvant nivolumab, alone or with ipilimumab, at or shortly before surgery. These receptors all come from an adult with non-small cell lung cancer.

The chain recombines TRBV6-1 with TRBJ2-7; the match to TRBD2 covers 9 bases. Germline V gives CDR1 MNHNS, CDR2 SASEGT. V trimming: 6 bases; J trimming: 0 bases; junction bases outside the gene matches: 3. CDR3 length: 14 amino acids. This CDR3 is CASRREGASYEQYF. Here the CDR3 DNA reads TGTGCCAGCAGGCGGGAGGGGGCCTCCTACGAGCAGTACTTC.

This chain joins TRBV6-5 and TRBJ1-1, with D possibly matching TRBD1 (6 bases). With 7 bases removed from V and 6 bases from J, the gap between germline ends came to 21 bases. The germline gives CDR1 MNHEY, CDR2 SVGAGI. The CDR3 extends over 15 amino acids. The CDR3 spells CASTKLGAAGAEAFF. The CDR3 DNA follows: TGTGCCAGCACCAAACTGGGGGCGGCCGGCGCTGAAGCTTTCTTT.

The V and J genes are TRBV29-1 and TRBJ2-7; 10 bases map to TRBD1. Per the germline V gene, CDR1 is SQVTM and CDR2 is ANQGSEA. The CDR3 totals 13 residues. After removal of 6 bases from V and 3 bases from J, the junction contained 5 bases not matched to a gene. The CDR3 DNA reads as TGCAGCGTCGGACAGGGGGAAGACTACGAGCAGTACTTC. Residues: CSVGQGEDYEQYF.

The chain employs TRBV5-6 and TRBJ1-5; tentatively, D is TRBD1 (5 bases). Per the germline V gene, CDR1 is SGHDT and CDR2 is YYEEEE. Trimming pared 0 bases from V and 0 bases from J, leaving 7 bases between. This CDR3 contains 15 residues. The CDR3 loop is CASSLAGGSNQPQHF. As DNA, the CDR3 is TGTGCCAGCAGCTTGGCGGGGGGTAGCAATCAGCCCCAGCATTTT.

This rearrangement joins TRBV12-5 to TRBJ1-4; D is perhaps TRBD1 (5 bases). In germline, CDR1 is LGHNT, CDR2 FRNRAP. Trimming cost V 2 bases and J 4 bases, with 8 bases left between them. The CDR3 has 14 amino acids. The CDR3 region has the DNA TGTGCTAGTGGTTTGACGGGGGTTAATGAAAAACTGTTTTTT. Translation: CASGLTGVNEKLFF.

The CDR3 sequence: CSVDADGYTF. CDR3 bases: TGCAGCGTAGACGCGGATGGCTACACCTTC. The chain employs TRBV29-1 and TRBJ1-2; D remains ambiguous. CDR1 is SQVTM and CDR2 is ANQGSEA in the germline V gene. V was cut by 6 bases and J by 6 bases, with 8 bases left in between. CDR3 size: 10 residues.

The V gene is TRBV6-5, the J gene TRBJ1-5; D call uncertain. The CDR3 contains 12 residues. Germline CDR1 MNHEY, CDR2 SVGAGI. V was clipped by 8 bases and J by 4 bases, with 9 bases between them. The CDR3, as DNA: TGTGCCAGCGGGAGGGAAAATCAGCCCCAGCATTTT. Protein sequence: CASGRENQPQHF.

The J gene is TRBJ2-5, the V gene TRBV11-2; 10 nucleotides line up with TRBD2. The CDR3 length is 15 residues. V lost 3 bases to trimming and J lost 3 bases; unmatched junction nucleotides: 4. Germline CDR1 SGHAT, CDR2 FQNNGV. This chain's CDR3 is CASSFDLAGEETQYF. Here the CDR3 DNA reads TGTGCCAGCAGCTTTGACCTAGCGGGAGAAGAGACCCAGTACTTC.

The chain is built from TRBV6-5 and TRBJ2-2; D is possibly TRBD1 or TRBD2 (5 bases each). This CDR3 has 15 amino acids. The V end was cut by 7 bases, the J end by 7 bases, with 19 bases between. Germline values: CDR1 MNHEY, CDR2 SVGAGI. The CDR3 bases are TGTGCCAGCACCCTCGGCGGCCCGAGGGGCGGGGAGCTGTTTTTT. Its translation: CASTLGGPRGGELFF.

The CDR3 region is CASSSGLAGPQETQYF. Written as DNA, the CDR3 is TGTGCCAGCAGCTCGGGACTAGCGGGACCCCAAGAGACCCAGTACTTC. This chain connects TRBV11-3 to TRBJ2-5; 13 bases match TRBD2. This CDR3 has 16 residues. J lost 1 base, V lost 4 bases, and 3 bases had no gene match. Germline V gives CDR1 SGHNT, CDR2 YENEEA.

The rearrangement joins TRBV29-1 to TRBJ2-2, with D perhaps matching TRBD1 or TRBD2 (6 bases each). Trimming removed 7 bases from V and 4 bases from J, with 16 bases in between. CDR1 is SQVTM, CDR2 ANQGSEA, per germline. CDR3 length: 14 amino acids. The CDR3 protein is CSGRGASLTGELFF. The CDR3 bases are TGCAGCGGGAGGGGGGCCAGCCTCACCGGGGAGCTGTTTTTT.